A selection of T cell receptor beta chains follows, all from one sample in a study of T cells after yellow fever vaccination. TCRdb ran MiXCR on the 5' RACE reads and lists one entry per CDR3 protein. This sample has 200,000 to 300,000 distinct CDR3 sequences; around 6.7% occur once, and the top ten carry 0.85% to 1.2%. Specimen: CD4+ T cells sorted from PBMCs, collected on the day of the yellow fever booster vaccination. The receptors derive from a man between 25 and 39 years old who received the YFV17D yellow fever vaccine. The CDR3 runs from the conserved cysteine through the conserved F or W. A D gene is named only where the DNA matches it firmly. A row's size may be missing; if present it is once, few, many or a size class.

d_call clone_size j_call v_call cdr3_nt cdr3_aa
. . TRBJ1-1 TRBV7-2 TGTGCCAGCAGCTTAGTTGGCGCAGTCACTGAAGCTTTCTTT CASSLVGAVTEAFF
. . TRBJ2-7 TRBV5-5 TGTGCCAGCAGTCACGGGCGGGCAGGAGACTACGAGCAGTACTTC CASSHGRAGDYEQYF
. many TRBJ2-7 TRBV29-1 TGCAGCGTTGGCTTAGGGAGGCAGGAGCAGTACTTC CSVGLGRQEQYF
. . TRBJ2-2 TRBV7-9 TGTGCCAGTGAAGCTATGGGCGTAACTGGGGAGCTGTTTTTT CASEAMGVTGELFF
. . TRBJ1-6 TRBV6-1 TGTGCCAGCAGACAAGCTCAGGGGACCGGTTCACCCCTCCACTTT CASRQAQGTGSPLHF
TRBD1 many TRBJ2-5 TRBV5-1 TGCGCCAGCAGCCCGGGGACAGGGGAAGAGACCCAGTACTTC CASSPGTGEETQYF
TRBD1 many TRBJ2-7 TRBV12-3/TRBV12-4 TGTGCCAGCAGTTCATCAGGGGGACGATCCTACGAGCAGTACTTC CASSSSGGRSYEQYF
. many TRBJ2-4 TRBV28 TGTGCCAGCAGATCTGTAGGACAGACAAGTAAAAACATTCAGTACTTC CASRSVGQTSKNIQYF
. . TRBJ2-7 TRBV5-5 TGTGCCAGCAGCTTAGGTTTTCCAGGGGCCTACGAGCAGTACTTC CASSLGFPGAYEQYF
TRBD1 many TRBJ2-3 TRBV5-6 TGTGCCAGCAGCTTACCGGGACAGGGACCGAGCACAGATACGCAGTATTTT CASSLPGQGPSTDTQYF
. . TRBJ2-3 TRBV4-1 TGCGCCAGCAGCCAAGGAAGTTCTGAGATAGATACGCAGTATTTT CASSQGSSEIDTQYF
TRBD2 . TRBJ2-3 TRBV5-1 TGCGCCAGCAGACTGCTGGGACTAGCGGGAGGGACAGATACGCAGTATTTT CASRLLGLAGGTDTQYF
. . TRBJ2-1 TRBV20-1 TGCAGTGCCCAGAACTCACGGAGGGGTAATGAGCAGTTCTTC CSAQNSRRGNEQFF
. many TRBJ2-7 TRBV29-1 TGCAGCGTTGAATCAGGGAGAGGCGAGCAGTACTTC CSVESGRGEQYF
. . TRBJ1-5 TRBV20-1 TGCAGTGCTAGAGATAGCGGAAGCAATCAGCCCCAGCATTTT CSARDSGSNQPQHF
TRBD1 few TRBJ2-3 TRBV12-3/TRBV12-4 TGTGCCAGCAGTTTCAGGGGGCAAGATACGCAGTATTTT CASSFRGQDTQYF
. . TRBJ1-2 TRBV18 TGTGCCAGCTCGCAAACAGATTCTGGCTACACCTTC CASSQTDSGYTF
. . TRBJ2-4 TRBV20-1 TGCAGTGCTACCAACATTCAGTACTTC CSATNIQYF
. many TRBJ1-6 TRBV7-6 TGTGCCAGCAGCTTAGCCGGGGGGCACTCACCCCTCCACTTT CASSLAGGHSPLHF
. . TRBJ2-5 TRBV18 TGTGCCAGCTCACCAATCGTCCAAACCCCAGAGACCCAGTACTTC CASSPIVQTPETQYF
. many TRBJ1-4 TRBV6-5 TGTGCCAGCAGACCGCCCTGGGGTGAAAAACTGTTTTTT CASRPPWGEKLFF
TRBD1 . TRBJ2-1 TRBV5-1 TGCGCCAGCAACCCGCGTTTCTCAGGGGGCGGGCAGTTCTTC CASNPRFSGGGQFF
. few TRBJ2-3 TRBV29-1 TGCAGCGTTACTGGGAAGGCCAGCACAGATACGCAGTATTTT CSVTGKASTDTQYF
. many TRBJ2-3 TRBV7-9 TGTGCCAGCAGCCTCTCAACAGGGGATACGCAGTATTTT CASSLSTGDTQYF
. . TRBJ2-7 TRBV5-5 TGTGCCAGCAGCTGGGGGCAGGCCAGGGCATACGAGCAGTACTTC CASSWGQARAYEQYF
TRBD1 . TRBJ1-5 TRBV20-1 TGCAGTGCCCGTCCCTTTACAGGGGGCAATCAGCCCCAGCATTTT CSARPFTGGNQPQHF
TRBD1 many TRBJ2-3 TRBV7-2 TGTGCCAGCAGCTTAGCTGGGACAGAAACAGATACGCAGTATTTT CASSLAGTETDTQYF
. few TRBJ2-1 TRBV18 TGTGCCAGCTCACCAACTTCCCCAAACAATGAGCAGTTCTTC CASSPTSPNNEQFF
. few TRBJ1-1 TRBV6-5 TGTGCCAGCAGTTACTCTGGCGGAGGCCGGATCACTGAAGCTTTCTTT CASSYSGGGRITEAFF
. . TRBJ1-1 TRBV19 TGTGCCAGTACCCCGGTTGGGGTCCCGAACACTGAAGCTTTCTTT CASTPVGVPNTEAFF
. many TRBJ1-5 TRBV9 TGTGCCAGCAGCGTAGGAGATCTTCAGCCCCAGCATTTT CASSVGDLQPQHF
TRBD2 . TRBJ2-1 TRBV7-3 TGTGCCAGCAGCCGTAGCGGGGGGTTCTCCTACAATGAGCAGTTCTTC CASSRSGGFSYNEQFF
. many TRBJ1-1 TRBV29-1 TGCAGCGGTCTAGGAGCAGGGAGAAACACTGAAGCTTTCTTT CSGLGAGRNTEAFF
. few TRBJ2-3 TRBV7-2 TGTGCCAGCAGCCGACGGACGTTAGATACGCAGTATTTT CASSRRTLDTQYF
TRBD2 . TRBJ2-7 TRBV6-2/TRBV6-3 TGTGCCAGCAGTATCTGGACTAGCGGGACCAACTACGAGCAGTACTTC CASSIWTSGTNYEQYF
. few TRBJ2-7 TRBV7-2 . CASSLQRSGRAGEQYF
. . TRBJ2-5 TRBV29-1 TGCAGCGTTGAGGATGGATATTTATCGAAGACCCAGTACTTC CSVEDGYLSKTQYF
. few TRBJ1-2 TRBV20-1 TGCAGTGCTAACCATTACGGGGATAACTATGGCTACACCTTC CSANHYGDNYGYTF
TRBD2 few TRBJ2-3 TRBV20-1 TGCAGTGCTAGTCTCGCGGGAGTAACAGATACGCAGTATTTT CSASLAGVTDTQYF
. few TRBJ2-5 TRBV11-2 TGTGCCAGCAGCCAAGATCCGACAGTTCAAGAGACCCAGTACTTC CASSQDPTVQETQYF
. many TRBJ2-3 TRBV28 TGTGCCAGCAGTCCATTGGGGACTAGCACAGATACGCAGTATTTT CASSPLGTSTDTQYF
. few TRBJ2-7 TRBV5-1 TGCGCCAGCAGCTTGGCCGACAGAGGCTCCTACGAGCAGTACTTC CASSLADRGSYEQYF
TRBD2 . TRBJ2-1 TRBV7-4 TGTGCTAGTAGCTTAGCGGGAGGCATCAGCTCCTACAATGAGCAGTTCTTC CASSLAGGISSYNEQFF
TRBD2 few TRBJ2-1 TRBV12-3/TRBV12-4 TGTGCCAGCAGTTTCGCTAGCGGAGTTAACAATGAGCAGTTCTTC CASSFASGVNNEQFF
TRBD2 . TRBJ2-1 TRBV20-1 TGCTGTGCTAGAGGCGGTAGCGGGAGGGCCCTTGAGCAGTTCTTC CCARGGSGRALEQFF
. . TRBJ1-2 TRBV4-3 TGCGCCAGCAGCCAGGAGCAAACCCGCCGCGGATATGGCTACACCTTC CASSQEQTRRGYGYTF
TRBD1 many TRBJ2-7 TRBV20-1 TGCAGTGCCATACAGGGGTTCGCCTACGAGCAGTACTTC CSAIQGFAYEQYF
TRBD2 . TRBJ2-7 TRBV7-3 TGTGCCAGCAGCTTATTCGCGGGAGGGCGGTACGAGCAGTACTTC CASSLFAGGRYEQYF
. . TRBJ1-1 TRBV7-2 TGTGCCAGCAGCCGAACGGGAACGGGCACTGAAGCTTTCTTT CASSRTGTGTEAFF
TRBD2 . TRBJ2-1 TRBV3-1 TGTGCCAGCAGCCAGAGGGGACTAGCGGGAGGCAATGAGCAGTTCTTC CASSQRGLAGGNEQFF
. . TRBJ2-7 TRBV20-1 TGCAGTGCTAGTCCTGTCTCGGGACGCCTCCTCGAGCAGTACTTC CSASPVSGRLLEQYF
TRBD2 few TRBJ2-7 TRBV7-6 TGTGCCAGCAGCTTATTATATAGCGGGAGCCCCTACGAGCAGTACTTC CASSLLYSGSPYEQYF
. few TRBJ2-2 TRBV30 TGTGCCTGGGGGGGGATCGACCCACACACAAACACCGGGGAGCTGTTTTTT CAWGGIDPHTNTGELFF
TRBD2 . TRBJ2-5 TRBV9 TGTGCCAGCAGCGTAGGGCTAGCGGGGTTGTACCAAGAGACCCAGTACTTC CASSVGLAGLYQETQYF
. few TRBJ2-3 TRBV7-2 TGTGCCAGCAGCTTGAACGGCGTGGATACGCAGTATTTT CASSLNGVDTQYF